This TCR beta chain was identified during a study of vaccination and CD4 T cells after COVID-19. Study-wide background: Cellular stimulation was performed using overlapping spike peptides derived from SARS-CoV-2, HCoV-NL63, HCoV-OC43 and HCoV-229E.

Turning to this clonotype: Its specificity is not known.

From germline, CDR1 is DFQATT and CDR2 SNEGSKA (reference sequence). The CDR3 sequence is 15 residues long. V was shortened by 2 bases and J by 4 bases, with 15 bases between the two germline ends. The Oncomine TCR Beta short-read assay sequenced DNA from cultured CD4+ T cells. TCRdb re-called the PCR reads through MiXCR, storing one row per CDR3 protein. The data hold about 14,000 distinct CDR3 sequences, with 20% to 30% observed a single time. Treatment denoted: roughly 10-day PBMC culture with coronavirus spike peptide pools or control peptides (ViraFEST assay). This clonotype originated in a human donor who had recovered from COVID-19. The sample consisted of CD4+ T cells from blood, cultured in vitro, taken after SARS-CoV-2 vaccination. This rearrangement joins TRBV20-1 to TRBJ1-5; D is perhaps TRBD1 (5 bases). CDR3 sequence: CSARSAGQRNQPQHF. In nucleotides, the CDR3 is TGCAGTGCTAGATCGGCAGGGCAGAGGAATCAGCCCCAGCATTTT.